These 28 T cell receptor beta chains originate from one sample sequenced in a study of blood T cell repertoires in COVID-19. Method: immunoSEQ multiplex PCR; TCRdb's copy keeps in-frame clones and lacks some. The data show some 350,000 clones, more than 70% seen once. Sequencing used peripheral blood. The receptors come from a man aged 25-40 years with active or convalescent COVID-19.

This clone was detected ten times or more. The chain couples TRBV4-3 to TRBJ2-1; 8 nucleotides match TRBD2. The CDR3 covers 16 residues. V gave up 0 bases and J gave up 3 bases; unmatched junction bases: 4. The germline V gene encodes CDR1 LGHNA and CDR2 YSLEER. The CDR3 region has the DNA TGCGCCAGCAGCCAAGAAGGGAGCGGGGGCTACAATGAGCAGTTCTTC. This gives the protein CASSQEGSGGYNEQFF.

The V call is TRBV24-1, the J call TRBJ2-1, with TRBD2 identical over 9 bases. J was trimmed by 7 bases and V by 0 bases; bases with no gene match: 3. The CDR3 has 15 amino acids. The V gene's germline CDR1 is KGHDR and CDR2 SFDVKD. CDR3 coding DNA: TGTGCCACCAGTGATTTGGCGGGAGGGCCAAATGAGCAGTTCTTC. Amino acid sequence: CATSDLAGGPNEQFF.

The CDR3, as DNA: TGTGCCAGCTCTTGGACAGGGGGGACTTCTAATGAAAAACTGTTTTTT. As protein: CASSWTGGTSNEKLFF. The chain joins TRBV18 to TRBJ1-4; 10 nucleotides match TRBD1. V was pared by 6 bases and J by 3 bases, with 7 bases of the junction left unmatched. Germline V gene data show CDR1 as KGHSH and CDR2 as LQKENI. The CDR3 is 16 residues long. Variable domain in full (rest from reference TRBV18 and TRBJ1-4): NAGVMQNPRHLVRRRGQEARLRCSPMKGHSHVYWYRQLPEEGLKFMVYLQKENIIDESGMPKERFSAEFPKEGPSILRIQQVVRGDSAAYFCASSWTGGTSNEKLFFGSGTQLSVL.

This chain joins TRBV11-3 and TRBJ1-1; D gene uncertain. Germline V gene data show CDR1 as SGHNT and CDR2 as YENEEA. The CDR3 loop spans 13 amino acids. V was clipped by 3 bases and J by 1 base, with 6 bases between them. The CDR3 is CASSFNWNTEAFF. The CDR3 DNA follows: TGTGCCAGCAGCTTTAACTGGAACACTGAAGCTTTCTTT.

The CDR3 here is CAISEERETQYF. In DNA form, the CDR3 reads TGTGCCATCAGTGAGGAGCGAGAGACCCAGTACTTC. This chain joins TRBV10-3 and TRBJ2-5, with D unclear. V lost 2 bases to trimming and J lost 4 bases, with 5 bases between them. Germline lookup yields CDR1 ENHRY and CDR2 SYGVKD. This CDR3 is built from 12 residues.

The chain is built from TRBV5-6 and TRBJ2-7; TRBD2 is a possible D gene (5 bases). The CDR3 covers 16 residues. Looked up from germline, CDR1 is SGHDT and CDR2 is YYEEEE. The V and J ends lost 3 bases and 2 bases respectively, with 18 bases between them. In nucleotides, the CDR3 is TGTGCCAGCAGCTCAATAGGGTCCGGGATGACCTACGAGCAGTACTTC. Translating it yields CASSSIGSGMTYEQYF.

The chain is built from TRBV7-2 and TRBJ1-5; 9 bases are shared with TRBD1. Germline V gives CDR1 SGHTA, CDR2 FQGNSA. CDR3 size: 14 residues. The trim removed 5 bases at V and 2 bases at J, leaving 1 base unmatched. The CDR3 region has the DNA TGTGCCAGCAGCCGGACAGGGGGCAATCAGCCCCAGCATTTT. Its protein product is CASSRTGGNQPQHF. Full variable domain (rest looked up from reference TRBV7-2 and TRBJ1-5): GAGVSQSPSNKVTEKGKDVELRCDPISGHTALYWYRQSLGQGLEFLIYFQGNSAPDKSGLPSDRFSAERTGGSVSTLTIQRTQQEDSAVYLCASSRTGGNQPQHFGDGTRLSIL.

The J gene is TRBJ1-4, the V gene TRBV24-1, with 11 bases identical to TRBD1. Germline CDR1 and CDR2: KGHDR and SFDVKD. This CDR3 is 15 amino acids long. The trim removed 4 bases at V and 8 bases at J, leaving 5 bases unmatched. CDR3 DNA: TGTGCCACCAGTGACAGGACAGGGGGCACCGAAAAACTGTTTTTT. Its protein product is CATSDRTGGTEKLFF.

The chain joins TRBV7-9 to TRBJ2-7; 9 bases fit TRBD1. J lost 4 bases, V lost 5 bases, and 12 bases had no gene match. Per germline, CDR1 SEHNR and CDR2 FQNEAQ (reference sequence). CDR3 length: 16 residues. Here the CDR3 DNA reads TGTGCCAGCAGCCCGGGGAGGGGACAGGGACCATACGAGCAGTACTTC. It codes for CASSPGRGQGPYEQYF. Combining the CDR3 with reference TRBV7-9 and TRBJ2-7 gives the whole variable domain DTGVSQNPRHKITKRGQNVTFRCDPISEHNRLYWYRQTLGQGPEFLTYFQNEAQLEKSRLLSDRFSAERPKGSFSTLEIQRTEQGDSAMYLCASSPGRGQGPYEQYFGPGTRLTVT.

This clone was counted a single time. V usage is TRBV19 and J usage is TRBJ2-3; 9 nucleotides agree with TRBD2. Per the germline V gene, CDR1 is LNHDA and CDR2 is SQIVND (reference sequence). This CDR3 contains 15 residues. Unmatched junction bases numbered 4, after V lost 5 bases and J lost 1 base. DNA of the CDR3: TGTGCCAGTAGTTCCCAGCGGGGGGGCACAGATACGCAGTATTTT. Residues: CASSSQRGGTDTQYF.

This rearrangement joins TRBV30 to TRBJ1-4; TRBD1 might be the D (5 bases). Between the trimmed V and J ends, which lost 4 bases and 0 bases, there was a span of 18 bases. CDR1 is GTSNPN and CDR2 is SVGIG in the germline V gene (reference sequence). This CDR3 is built from 17 residues. The CDR3 DNA reads TGTGCCTGGAACCGGGGGAGACAGAATCCAACTAATGAAAAACTGTTTTTT. This translates into CAWNRGRQNPTNEKLFF.

The chain couples TRBV11-2 to TRBJ1-3; 8 nucleotides match TRBD1. The V gene's germline CDR1 is SGHAT and CDR2 FQNNGV. V dropped 2 bases and J dropped 0; count of bases not matched to a gene: 6. CDR3 length: 17 amino acids. The DNA of the CDR3 is TGTGCCAGCAGCTTATCAACAGGGGGTCACTCTGGAAACACCATATATTTT. Translating it yields CASSLSTGGHSGNTIYF.

V gene TRBV30 combines with J gene TRBJ2-3, with 7 bases fitting TRBD2. Germline CDR1 reads GTSNPN; CDR2 reads SVGIG (reference sequence). This CDR3 is built from 15 residues. The trim removed 1 base at V and 1 base at J, leaving 5 bases unmatched. CDR3 DNA: TGTGCCTGGAGTGCTCTCCGGGAGGGCACAGATACGCAGTATTTT. Encoded protein: CAWSALREGTDTQYF.

V is TRBV11-1 and J is TRBJ2-7, with TRBD2 matching 7 bases. Germline V gene lookup returns CDR1 SGHAT and CDR2 FQDESV (reference sequence). The CDR3 spans 16 residues. Trimming removed 5 bases from V and 3 bases from J; junction bases left unmatched: 13. This chain's CDR3 is CASSPSRSGLFYEQYF. CDR3 DNA sequence: TGTGCCAGCAGCCCCAGCCGTAGCGGGCTCTTCTACGAGCAGTACTTC.

V usage is TRBV4-3 and J usage is TRBJ2-7; 12 bases match TRBD1. Germline V gives CDR1 LGHNA, CDR2 YSLEER. The J segment lost 4 bases and the V segment lost 1 base, leaving 8 bases of the junction unmatched. This CDR3 is 17 amino acids long. The DNA of the CDR3 is TGCGCCAGCAGCCAAGGTATCCCGGGACAGGGGGCATACGAGCAGTACTTC. It yields the protein CASSQGIPGQGAYEQYF.

The chain is built from TRBV24-1 and TRBJ2-5; D ambiguous. The ends were cut back, 0 bases at V and 3 bases at J, with 4 bases in the middle. Germline-derived CDR1 and CDR2 are KGHDR and SFDVKD. This CDR3 region has 13 residues. CDR3 sequence reads: CATSDLIKETQYF. The CDR3 DNA reads as TGTGCCACCAGTGATTTGATAAAAGAGACCCAGTACTTC.

The genes are TRBV28 and TRBJ1-4, with TRBD1 identical over 9 bases. V gave up 10 bases and J gave up 10 bases; unmatched junction bases: 7. Germline V gene sequence: CDR1 MDHEN, CDR2 SYDVKM. The CDR3 consists of 12 residues. CDR3 sequence: CATQGARGKLFF. The DNA for the CDR3 is TGTGCCACACAGGGGGCAAGAGGAAAACTGTTTTTT.

The V gene is TRBV5-5, the J gene TRBJ1-5, with TRBD1 matching 9 bases. V trimming: 3 bases; J trimming: 6 bases; junction bases outside the gene matches: 4. Looked up from germline, CDR1 is SGHKS and CDR2 is YYEKEE (reference sequence). The CDR3 spans 14 residues. The CDR3 loop reads CASSWGQGSQPQHF. The CDR3 DNA reads as TGTGCCAGCAGCTGGGGACAGGGATCTCAGCCCCAGCATTTT.

The chain couples TRBV19 to TRBJ2-5; 16 bases match TRBD2. Germline CDR1 reads LNHDA; CDR2 reads SQIVND (reference sequence). The CDR3 runs to 16 residues. The J segment lost 5 bases and the V segment lost 5 bases, leaving 5 bases of the junction unmatched. The CDR3 protein is CASSGTSGRAEETQYF. Written as DNA, the CDR3 is TGTGCCAGTAGTGGGACTAGCGGGAGGGCCGAGGAGACCCAGTACTTC.

As regards this clone: A much larger clone is a single base away; this may be a read error. This chain connects TRBV30 to TRBJ1-1; D gene ambiguous. The germline V gene encodes CDR1 GTSNPN and CDR2 SVGIG (reference sequence). The CDR3 extends over 15 amino acids. The chain's CDR3 is CAWSTPPAADYEVFF. For the CDR3, the DNA is TGTGCCTGGAGTACCCCCCCGGCGGCAGATTATGAAGTTTTCTTT. Based on the CDR3 plus reference TRBV30 and TRBJ1-1, the full variable domain is SQTIHQWPATLVQPVGSPLSLECTVEGTSNPNLYWYRQAAGRGLQLLFYSVGIGQISSEVPQNLSASRPQDRQFILSSKKLLLSDSGFYLCAWSTPPAADYEVFFGQGTRLTVV.

The J gene is TRBJ2-1, the V gene TRBV6-6; 8 positions agree with TRBD1. The CDR3 length is 14 residues. The germline V gene has CDR1 MNHNY and CDR2 SVGAGI (reference sequence). With V trimmed by 7 bases and J by 6 bases, 8 bases remained unmatched. CDR3 coding DNA: TGTGCCAGCACCTTCGACAGGGGAGGCAATGAGCAGTTCTTC. This translates into CASTFDRGGNEQFF.

This clone appeared once. CDR3 nucleotide sequence: TGTGCCAGCAGCTTCCGGGACAGGGCTGGCTACACCTTC. It specifies CASSFRDRAGYTF. V usage is TRBV9 and J usage is TRBJ1-2; 9 bases are shared with TRBD1. Trimming cost V 4 bases and J 7 bases; bases outside gene matches: 5. In germline, CDR1 is SGDLS, CDR2 YYNGEE. The CDR3 runs 13 residues. The full variable domain, its missing parts supplied by reference TRBV9 and TRBJ1-2, is DSGVTQTPKHLITATGQRVTLRCSPRSGDLSVYWYQQSLDQGLQFLIQYYNGEERAKGNILERFSAQQFPDLHSELNLSSLELGDSALYFCASSFRDRAGYTFGSGTRLTVV.

The chain uses TRBV12-3 or TRBV12-4 and TRBJ1-1; D gene uncertain. The V and J ends lost 8 bases and 1 base respectively, with 5 bases between them. The CDR3 is 11 residues long. Here the CDR3 reads CASSGNTEAFF. CDR3 DNA sequence: TGTGCCAGCTCGGGGAACACTGAAGCTTTCTTT.

The rearrangement uses TRBV5-5 and TRBJ2-1, with 12 bases lining up with TRBD2. This CDR3 region has 18 residues. Germline CDR1 is SGHKS and CDR2 is YYEKEE (reference sequence). Trimming at V came to 0 bases and at J to 7 bases, leaving 11 bases not matched to a gene. CDR3 sequence: CASSLGGRLAGVRNEQFF. The CDR3 nucleotides are TGTGCCAGCAGCTTGGGGGGGCGACTAGCGGGAGTGCGGAATGAGCAGTTCTTC. Full variable domain (remainder filled in from reference TRBV5-5 and TRBJ2-1): DAGVTQSPTHLIKTRGQQVTLRCSPISGHKSVSWYQQVLGQGPQFIFQYYEKEERGRGNFPDRFSARQFPNYSSELNVNALLLGDSALYLCASSLGGRLAGVRNEQFFGPGTRLTVL.

The rearrangement links TRBV28 to TRBJ2-4; the D gene is possibly TRBD2 (6 bases). V lost 2 bases and J lost 2, with 10 bases in between. The V gene's germline CDR1 is MDHEN and CDR2 SYDVKM. CDR3 length equals 15 residues. CDR3 protein: CASSLGGLTKNIQYF. CDR3 nucleotides: TGTGCCAGCAGTTTAGGGGGACTCACCAAAAACATTCAGTACTTC.

This clone has ten or more counts. Here the CDR3 DNA reads TGCGCCAGCACTCGGACAGGCCACAATGAGCAGTTCTTC. This encodes CASTRTGHNEQFF. The V gene is TRBV23-1, the J gene TRBJ2-1; 7 bases agree with TRBD1. TRBV23-1 is classed as an ORF, of uncertain function. V was clipped by 7 bases and J by 5 bases; unmatched bases: 5. The CDR3 covers 13 residues.

CDR3 bases: TGTGCCAGCAGCTTGACGGGATCGGGGGGCTACACCTTC. This sequence encodes CASSLTGSGGYTF. This chain joins TRBV5-4 and TRBJ1-2; D remains unclear. The CDR3 spans 13 residues. The V and J ends lost 1 base and 8 bases respectively, with 12 bases between them. CDR1 and CDR2 (germline): SGHNT, YYREEE (reference sequence).

The chain joins TRBV10-3 to TRBJ2-7, with 10 bases that match TRBD1. Per germline, CDR1 ENHRY and CDR2 SYGVKD. After removal of 8 bases from V and 5 bases from J, the junction contained 3 bases not matched to a gene. The CDR3 sequence is 12 residues long. CDR3 protein: CAIGDRGDEQYF. The CDR3 bases are TGTGCCATCGGGGACAGGGGCGACGAGCAGTACTTC.